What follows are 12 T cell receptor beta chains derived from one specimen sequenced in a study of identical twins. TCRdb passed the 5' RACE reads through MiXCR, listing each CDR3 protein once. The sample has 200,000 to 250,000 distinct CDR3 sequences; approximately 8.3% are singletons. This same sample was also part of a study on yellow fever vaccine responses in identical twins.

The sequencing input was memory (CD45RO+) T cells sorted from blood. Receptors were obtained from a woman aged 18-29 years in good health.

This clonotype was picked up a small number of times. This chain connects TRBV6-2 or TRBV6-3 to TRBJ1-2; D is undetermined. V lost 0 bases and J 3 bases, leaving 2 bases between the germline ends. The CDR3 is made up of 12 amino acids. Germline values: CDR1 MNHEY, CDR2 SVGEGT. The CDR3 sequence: CASSYSDYGYTF. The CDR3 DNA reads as TGTGCCAGCAGTTACTCGGACTATGGCTACACCTTC.

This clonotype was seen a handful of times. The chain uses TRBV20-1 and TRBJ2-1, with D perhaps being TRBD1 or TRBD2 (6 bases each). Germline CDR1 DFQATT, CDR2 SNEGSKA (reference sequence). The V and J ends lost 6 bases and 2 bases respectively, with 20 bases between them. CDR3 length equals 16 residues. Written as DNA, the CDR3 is TGCAGTGCACCACTAAGGGGGGAAGTCGCCTACAATGAGCAGTTCTTC. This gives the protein CSAPLRGEVAYNEQFF.

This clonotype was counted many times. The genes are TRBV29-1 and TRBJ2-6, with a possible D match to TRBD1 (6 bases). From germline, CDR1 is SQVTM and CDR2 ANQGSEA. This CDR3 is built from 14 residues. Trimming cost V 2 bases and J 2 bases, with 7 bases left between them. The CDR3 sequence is CSVETGTGANVLTF. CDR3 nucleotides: TGCAGCGTTGAAACAGGGACTGGGGCCAACGTCCTGACTTTC.

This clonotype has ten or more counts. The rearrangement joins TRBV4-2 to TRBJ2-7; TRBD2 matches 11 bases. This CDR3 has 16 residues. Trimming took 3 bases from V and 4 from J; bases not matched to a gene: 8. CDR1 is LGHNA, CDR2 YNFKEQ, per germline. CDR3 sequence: CASSQLGTSGIYEQYF. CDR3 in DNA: TGTGCCAGCAGCCAGCTCGGGACTAGCGGCATATACGAGCAGTACTTC.

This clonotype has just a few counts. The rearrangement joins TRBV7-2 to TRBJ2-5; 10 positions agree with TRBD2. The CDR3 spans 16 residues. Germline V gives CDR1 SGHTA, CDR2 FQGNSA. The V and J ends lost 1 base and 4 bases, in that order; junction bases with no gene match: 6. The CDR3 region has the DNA TGTGCCAGCAGCTTAGTAGCGGGAGGTGGTTCAGAGACCCAGTACTTC. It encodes CASSLVAGGGSETQYF.

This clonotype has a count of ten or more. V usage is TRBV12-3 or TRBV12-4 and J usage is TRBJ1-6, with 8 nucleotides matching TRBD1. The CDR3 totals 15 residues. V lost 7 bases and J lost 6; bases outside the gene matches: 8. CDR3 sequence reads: CASTYQGARNSPLHF. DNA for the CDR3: TGTGCCAGCACCTACCAGGGGGCGCGTAATTCACCCCTCCACTTT.

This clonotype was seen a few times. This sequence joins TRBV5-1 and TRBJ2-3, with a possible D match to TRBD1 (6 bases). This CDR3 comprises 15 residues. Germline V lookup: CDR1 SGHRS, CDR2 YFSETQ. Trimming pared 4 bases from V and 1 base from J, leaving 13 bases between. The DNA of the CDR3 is TGCGCCAGCAGCAGGGGGTCATCCGGCACAGATACGCAGTATTTT. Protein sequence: CASSRGSSGTDTQYF.

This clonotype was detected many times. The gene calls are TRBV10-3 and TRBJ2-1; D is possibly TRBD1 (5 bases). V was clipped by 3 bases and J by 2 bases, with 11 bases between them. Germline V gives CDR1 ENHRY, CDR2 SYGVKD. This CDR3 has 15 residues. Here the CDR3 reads CAISDPGIAYNEQFF. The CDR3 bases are TGTGCCATCAGTGACCCAGGGATCGCCTACAATGAGCAGTTCTTC.

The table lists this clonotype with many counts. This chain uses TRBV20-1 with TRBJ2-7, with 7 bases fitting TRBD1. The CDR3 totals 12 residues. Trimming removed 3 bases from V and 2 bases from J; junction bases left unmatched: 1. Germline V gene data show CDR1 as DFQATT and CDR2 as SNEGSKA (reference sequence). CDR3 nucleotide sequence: TGCAGTGCTAGGACAGGGACCTACGAGCAGTACTTC. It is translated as CSARTGTYEQYF.

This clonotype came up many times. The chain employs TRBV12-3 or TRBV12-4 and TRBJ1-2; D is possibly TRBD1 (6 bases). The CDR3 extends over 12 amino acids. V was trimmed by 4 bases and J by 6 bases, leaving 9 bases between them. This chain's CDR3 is CASSSNRDGYTF. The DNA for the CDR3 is TGTGCCAGCAGTTCCAACAGGGATGGCTACACCTTC.

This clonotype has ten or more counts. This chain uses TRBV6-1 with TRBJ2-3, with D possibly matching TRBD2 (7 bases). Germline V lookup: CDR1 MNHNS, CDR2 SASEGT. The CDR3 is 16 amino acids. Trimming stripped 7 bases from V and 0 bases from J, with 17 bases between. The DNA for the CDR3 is TGTGCCAGCAAAATGCAGGGGACTACTAGCACAGATACGCAGTATTTT. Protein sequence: CASKMQGTTSTDTQYF.

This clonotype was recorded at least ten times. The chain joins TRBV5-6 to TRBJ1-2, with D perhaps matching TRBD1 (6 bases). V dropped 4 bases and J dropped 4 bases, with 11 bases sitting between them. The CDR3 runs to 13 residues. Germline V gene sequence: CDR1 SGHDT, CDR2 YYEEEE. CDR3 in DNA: TGTGCCAGCAGCATTACGGACAGCTATGGCTACACCTTC. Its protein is CASSITDSYGYTF.